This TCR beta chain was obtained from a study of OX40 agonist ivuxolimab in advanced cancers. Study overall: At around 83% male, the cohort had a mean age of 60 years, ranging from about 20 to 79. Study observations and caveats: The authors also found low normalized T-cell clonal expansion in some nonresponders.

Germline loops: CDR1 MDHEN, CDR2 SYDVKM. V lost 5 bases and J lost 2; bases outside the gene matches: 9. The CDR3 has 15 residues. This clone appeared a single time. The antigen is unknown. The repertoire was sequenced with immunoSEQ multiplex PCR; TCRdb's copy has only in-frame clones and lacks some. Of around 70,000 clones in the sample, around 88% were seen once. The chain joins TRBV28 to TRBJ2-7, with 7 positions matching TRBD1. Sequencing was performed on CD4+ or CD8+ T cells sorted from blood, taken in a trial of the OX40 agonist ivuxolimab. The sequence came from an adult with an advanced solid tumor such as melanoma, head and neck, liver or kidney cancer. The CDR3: CASSRMARGPYEQYF. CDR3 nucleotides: TGTGCCAGCAGTCGCATGGCGAGGGGGCCCTACGAGCAGTACTTC.